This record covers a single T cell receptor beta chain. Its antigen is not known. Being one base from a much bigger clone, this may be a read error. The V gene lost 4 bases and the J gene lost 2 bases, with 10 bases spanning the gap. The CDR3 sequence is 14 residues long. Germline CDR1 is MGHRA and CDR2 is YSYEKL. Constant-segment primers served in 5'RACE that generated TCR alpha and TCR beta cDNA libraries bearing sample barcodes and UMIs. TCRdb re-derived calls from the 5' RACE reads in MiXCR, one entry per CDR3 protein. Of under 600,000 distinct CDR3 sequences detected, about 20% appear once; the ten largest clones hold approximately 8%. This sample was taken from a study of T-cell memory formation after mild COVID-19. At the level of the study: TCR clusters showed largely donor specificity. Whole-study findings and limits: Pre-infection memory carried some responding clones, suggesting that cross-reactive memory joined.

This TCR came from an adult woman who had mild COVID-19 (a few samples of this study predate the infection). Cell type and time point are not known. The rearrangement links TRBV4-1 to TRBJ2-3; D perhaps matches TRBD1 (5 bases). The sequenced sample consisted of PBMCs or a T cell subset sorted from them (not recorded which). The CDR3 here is CASSLKGLTDTQYF. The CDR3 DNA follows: TGCGCCAGCAGCCTCAAGGGGCTCACAGATACGCAGTATTTT.